The T cell receptor beta chain described here comes from a study of spatial heterogeneity in lung cancer (dated by TCRdb to between 2017 and 2020). About the study as a whole: Beta-chain transcripts were consistently detected in greater numbers than alpha-chain transcripts, which likely reflects a higher abundance of beta-chain transcripts. In tumor regions, TCR transcript counts showed a strong correlation with a T cell transcriptional module score derived from matched bulk RNA-seq. In the raw uncorrected reads, each unique combination of TCR and UMI appeared on average more than ten times. In non-small cell lung cancer, the study quantitatively compared TCR alpha and beta repertoires across several tumor regions, matched nontumor lung, and blood. The study linked features of the TCR repertoire to counts of nonsynonymous mutations, which were determined by whole-exome sequencing of tumor tissue. Both alpha and beta chains were TCR-sequenced in 200 to 250 tumor regions, roughly 70 matched nontumor lung samples and around 50 PBMC samples obtained at surgery.

Explained via the paper, the time point label denotes: sample taken at primary tumor resection. Donors were 65 to 85 patients with early-stage, untreated non-small cell lung cancer from the lung TRACERx cohort. TCR sequencing used whole RNA extracted from tumor and nontumor lung tissue, or from cryopreserved PBMC samples, without cell sorting. A patient was chosen for TCR sequencing only when enough RNA was available from at least two tumor regions. A lung pathologist reviewed the tumor and adjacent nontumor lung specimens before the specimens were selected. The library came from 5' RACE. The listed sequencing device is NextSeq 500. The TCR library protocol attached a unique molecular identifier to each TCR cDNA molecule to allow correction of PCR and sequencing errors. In the authors' own workflow: TCR identification, UMI-based error correction and CDR3 extraction were performed with Decombinator tools. Expanded TCRs were defined as those above a frequency of 2 per 1,000, corresponding to the top 1% of the tumor frequency distribution. Expanded tumor TCRs statistically deemed absent (corrected P<0.05) from at least one tumor region were classed as regional, and all other expanded tumor TCRs were classed as ubiquitous. Rényi diversity was computed with the R vegan package after subsampling each repertoire 100 times to 5,000 TCRs. To build CDR3 similarity networks, amino acid triplet string-kernel similarity was used, and CDR3s were connected when their pairwise similarity was above 0.82. TCRdb cleaned the public reads at Q25 with fastp, built clones with MiXCR and kept in-frame beta chains. For every CDR3 protein sequence, its rows merge into one entry that carries the most common genes and DNA. The V and J calls reflect TCRdb's pipeline rather than the authors' work. The sample table contains about 9,800 distinct CDR3 sequences; only one count was recorded for roughly 51% of them. The biggest ten clones account for more than 25% of the sample.

Including cysteine and phenylalanine, the CDR3 has 16 amino acids. The sequence is cut down to CDR3 DNA, 48 bases in frame from base 1. Sequences SNHLY (CDR1) and FYNNEI (CDR2) are obtained from the germline V gene. Relative to germline, V is 1 base shorter and J is 0 bases shorter, with 13 bases between their ends. General study outcomes and caveats: TCR-seq was estimated to cover only roughly 7% of tumor T cells for alpha chains and 13% to 15% for beta chains. The tumor nonsynonymous mutation count correlated with the number of expanded alpha and beta TCRs within the tumor. Confirming at a functional level the hypothesis that regional TCRs recognize regional mutations was considered to require additional single-cell paired TCR alpha and beta sequencing. Counts of ubiquitous and regional expanded TCRs correlated with counts of ubiquitous and regional nonsynonymous mutations, respectively.

Concerning this clonotype: Its specific antigen is unknown. No base qualities exist here, and no much larger clone lies one base off it. The library was designed around alpha chains, so this beta chain is a stray read whose abundance carries little weight.

Sample: lung tumor tissue, taken at surgery. This receptor was obtained from a female donor with early-stage non-small cell lung cancer. The rearrangement combines TRBV2 with TRBJ2-7; the D gene is perhaps TRBD2, from 6 matching bases. The DNA sequence is TGTGCCAGCAGTGAAGATCGACTAGTAGTCTCCTACGAGCAGTACTTC. The translation is CASSEDRLVVSYEQYF.